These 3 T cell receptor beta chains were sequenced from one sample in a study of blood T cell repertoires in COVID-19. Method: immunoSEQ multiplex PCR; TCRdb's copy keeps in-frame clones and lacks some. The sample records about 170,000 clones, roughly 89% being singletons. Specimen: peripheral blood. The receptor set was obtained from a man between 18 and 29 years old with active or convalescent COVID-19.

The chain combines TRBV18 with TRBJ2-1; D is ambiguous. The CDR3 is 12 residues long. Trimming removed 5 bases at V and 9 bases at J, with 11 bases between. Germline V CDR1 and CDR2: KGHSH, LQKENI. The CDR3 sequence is CASSSRLGEQFF. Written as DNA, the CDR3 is TGTGCCAGCTCATCGCGCCTAGGTGAGCAGTTCTTC.

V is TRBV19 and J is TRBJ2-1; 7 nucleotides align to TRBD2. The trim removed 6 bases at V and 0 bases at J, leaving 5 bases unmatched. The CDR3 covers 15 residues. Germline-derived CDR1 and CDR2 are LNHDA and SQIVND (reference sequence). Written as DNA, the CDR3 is TGTGCCAGTAGGAAGGAGCGGGGCTCCTACAATGAGCAGTTCTTC. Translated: CASRKERGSYNEQFF.

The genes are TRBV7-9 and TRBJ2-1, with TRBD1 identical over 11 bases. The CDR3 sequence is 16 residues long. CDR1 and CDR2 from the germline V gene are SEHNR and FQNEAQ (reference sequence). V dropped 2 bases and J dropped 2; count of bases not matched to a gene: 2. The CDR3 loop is CASSLLGQGAYNEQFF. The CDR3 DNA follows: TGTGCCAGCAGCTTACTGGGACAGGGGGCCTACAATGAGCAGTTCTTC. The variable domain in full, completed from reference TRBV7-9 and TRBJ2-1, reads DTGVSQNPRHKITKRGQNVTFRCDPISEHNRLYWYRQTLGQGPEFLTYFQNEAQLEKSRLLSDRFSAERPKGSFSTLEIQRTEQGDSAMYLCASSLLGQGAYNEQFFGPGTRLTVL.